These T cell receptor beta chains were read from a single sample in a study of T cells in Graves' hyperthyroidism and ophthalmopathy. Each CDR3 protein is one row after TCRdb ran MiXCR on the multiplex PCR reads. The sample shows over 500,000 distinct CDR3 sequences, more than 15% of them seen only once. The sample was blood. The receptors shown here come from a woman younger than 30 with Graves' ophthalmopathy. Each CDR3 is given with its conserved first and last residue. A D gene is named only where the DNA matches it firmly. Clone size, where shown, is once, few, many, or a class for clones that have expanded.

>TRBV20-1|TRBD1|TRBJ2-5|NA
TGCAGTGCGAGACAGGGATCGGGCCAAGAGACCCAGTACTTC
CSARQGSGQETQYF
>TRBV5-1|TRBD2|TRBJ2-1|few
TGCGCCAGCAGCGGGCCACCGGGACTAGCGGGACAATTCTACAATGAGCAGTTCTTC
CASSGPPGLAGQFYNEQFF
>TRBV19|NA|TRBJ2-6|NA
TGTGCCAGTAGGTATGACTCTGGGGCCAACGTCCTGACTTTC
CASRYDSGANVLTF
>TRBV27|TRBD2|TRBJ2-7|many
TGTGCCAGCAGTTTCACTAGCGGGAGTACGGACGAGCAGTACTTC
CASSFTSGSTDEQYF
>TRBV19|TRBD2|TRBJ2-1|NA
TGTGCCAGTAGCGGGCTAGCGGGGAAAACTCGGCAGTTCTTC
CASSGLAGKTRQFF
>TRBV20-1|NA|TRBJ1-1|NA
TGCAGTGCTAGAGATCGGGGGGCAGGGGAAGAAGCTTTCTTT
CSARDRGAGEEAFF
>TRBV2|TRBD1|TRBJ1-2|many
TGTGCCAGCAGGGACAGGGAGGCCTATGGCTACACCTTC
CASRDREAYGYTF
>TRBV14|TRBD2|TRBJ2-1|NA
TGTGCCAGCAGCCAAGAGGGACTAGCGGTCAATGAGCAGTTCTTC
CASSQEGLAVNEQFF
>TRBV9|NA|TRBJ2-1|NA
TGTGCCAGCAGCGTAGGTGGAGAGACAACCTACAATGAGCAGTTCTTC
CASSVGGETTYNEQFF
>TRBV6-6|NA|TRBJ1-5|few
TGTGCCAGCAGTCCCTCGAGTGGGACTCAGCCCCAGCATTTT
CASSPSSGTQPQHF
>TRBV5-1|TRBD2|TRBJ2-1|NA
TGCGCCAGCAGCTTGGCCGAGGGTATAGCGGGAGGCCCAGAGTTCTTC
CASSLAEGIAGGPEFF
>TRBV2|TRBD2|TRBJ2-3|NA
TGTGCCAGCAGTGACGGCGGGGGATCGGATACGCAGTATTTT
CASSDGGGSDTQYF
>TRBV3-1|TRBD2|TRBJ2-1|many
TGTGCCAGCAGCCAAGAACGGCTAGCGGGAGGGCCGGGGGAGCAGTTCTTC
CASSQERLAGGPGEQFF
>TRBV11-1|TRBD2|TRBJ2-7|many
TGTGCCAGCAGCCCGAACCCTAGCGGGGACGAGCAGTACTTC
CASSPNPSGDEQYF
>TRBV7-2|TRBD1|TRBJ2-1|many
TGTGCCAGCAGCCGCACTCAGGGGGCGAGGAAGGAGCAGTTCTTC
CASSRTQGARKEQFF
>TRBV3-1|NA|TRBJ2-5|many
TGTGCCAGCAGCCATTACTACCAAGAGACCCAGTACTTC
CASSHYYQETQYF
>TRBV7-9|TRBD1|TRBJ1-2|once
TGTGCCAGCAGCTGGGGGACAGGGGAGAATGGCTACACCTTC
CASSWGTGENGYTF
>TRBV7-9|NA|TRBJ2-1|NA
TGTGCCAGCAGTCTCCACCTTAATGAGCAGTTCTTC
CASSLHLNEQFF
>TRBV19|TRBD1|TRBJ2-1|NA
TGTGCCAGTAGTAGGGACAGGGAAGGGGTTTCTAACAATGAGCAGTTCTTC
CASSRDREGVSNNEQFF
>TRBV6-1|NA|TRBJ2-6|many
TGTGCCAGCAGTCCCCGACAGGATTCTGGGGCCAACGTCCTGACTTTC
CASSPRQDSGANVLTF
>TRBV28|TRBD1|TRBJ1-1|many
TGTGCCAGCAGTACAGGGGGCAGTTCCACTGAAGCTTTCTTT
CASSTGGSSTEAFF
>TRBV5-6|NA|TRBJ2-1|NA
TGTGCCAGCAGCTTGAACCAGGGGTCTTACAATGAGCAGTTCTTC
CASSLNQGSYNEQFF
>TRBV3-1|TRBD1|TRBJ1-3|NA
TGTGCCAGCAGCCAAATCCTCTGGGACAGGAGCTCTGGAAACACCACATATTTT
CASSQILWDRSSGNTTYF